Sequencing of this T cell receptor (beta chain) was carried out in a study of cytomegalovirus exposure and HLA in healthy donors. Turning to the study itself: An earlier analysis found under 130 million unique TCR beta sequences from around 180 million T cells. HLA-typed donors were the source of about 85 million unique TCRs held in an early data release.

Germline CDR1 and CDR2: GTSNPN and SVGIG (reference sequence). Trimming shortened V by 3 bases and J by 5 bases, and 7 bases separated the two germline ends. The CDR3 consists of 11 residues. The PCR used 60 Vbeta and 13 Jbeta primers. TCRdb keeps only in-frame clones here, not all; method: immunoSEQ multiplex PCR. This sample has around 60,000 clones, with over 60% found just once. The study, taken as a whole, reports: The only immune exposure information that was available was CMV serostatus.

This clone was detected only once. The antigen remains unidentified. V and J are TRBV30 and TRBJ2-5, with a possible D match to TRBD2 (6 bases). This clonotype was sampled from a man aged 45-65 years in good health and CMV-seropositive. The source material was PBMCs. The CDR3 sequence is CAWRGRETQYF. CDR3 coding DNA: TGTGCCTGGAGGGGGAGGGAGACCCAGTACTTC.